Sequencing of this T cell receptor beta chain was carried out in a study of CD8+ T cells in alopecia areata. Samples from alopecia areata patients were lesional scalp punch biopsies and peripheral blood. Broader study findings: Lesional scalp displayed greater clonality than normal scalp, most notably in alopecia totalis/universalis.

For this clone: Its antigen is currently unknown.

Reverse transcription of extracted RNA yielded cDNA, which provided the sequencing template. Using immunoSEQ multiplex PCR, the repertoire was profiled, and TCRdb retains in-frame clones only, with some absent. The sample has about 100,000 clones; 58% are singletons. The sample was NKG2D-low CD8+ T cells sorted from blood. The source is a human donor with alopecia areata.

CDR3 residues: CASSHRTSRYNEQFF. CDR3 DNA sequence: TGTGCCAGCAGCCACCGGACTTCCCGCTACAATGAGCAGTTCTTC. This chain joins TRBV11-2 and TRBJ2-1, with D maybe TRBD2 (5 bases). This CDR3 region has 15 residues. The ends were cut back, 5 bases at V and 3 bases at J, with 14 bases in the middle. Germline CDR1 is SGHAT and CDR2 is FQNNGV.